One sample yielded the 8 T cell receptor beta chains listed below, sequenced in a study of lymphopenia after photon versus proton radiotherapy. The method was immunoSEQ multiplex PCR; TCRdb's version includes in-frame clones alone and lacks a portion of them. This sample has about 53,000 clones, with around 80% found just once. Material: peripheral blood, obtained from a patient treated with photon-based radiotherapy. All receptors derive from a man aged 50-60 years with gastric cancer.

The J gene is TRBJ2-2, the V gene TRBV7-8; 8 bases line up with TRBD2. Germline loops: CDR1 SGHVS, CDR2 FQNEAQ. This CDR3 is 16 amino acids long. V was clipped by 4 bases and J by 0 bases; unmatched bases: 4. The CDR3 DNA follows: TGTGCCAGCAGCTCCGGAGCGGGAGCGAACACCGGGGAGCTGTTTTTT. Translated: CASSSGAGANTGELFF.

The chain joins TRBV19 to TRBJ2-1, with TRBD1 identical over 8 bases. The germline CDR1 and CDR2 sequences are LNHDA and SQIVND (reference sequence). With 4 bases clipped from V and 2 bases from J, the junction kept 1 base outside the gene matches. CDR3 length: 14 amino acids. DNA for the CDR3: TGTGCCAGTAGTACAGGGGGCACCTACAATGAGCAGTTCTTC. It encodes CASSTGGTYNEQFF.

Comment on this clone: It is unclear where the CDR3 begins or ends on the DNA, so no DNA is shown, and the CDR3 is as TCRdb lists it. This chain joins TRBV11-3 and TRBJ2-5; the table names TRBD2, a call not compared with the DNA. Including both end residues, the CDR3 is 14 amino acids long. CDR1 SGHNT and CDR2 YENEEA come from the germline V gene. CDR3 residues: CASSSSGGRETQYF.

In nucleotides, the CDR3 is TGTGCGGCATTAGGGGGGACTGAAGCTTTCTTT. Encoded protein: CAALGGTEAFF. V is TRBV25-1 and J is TRBJ1-1; possible D gene TRBD1, 6 bases. This CDR3 comprises 11 residues. Per germline, CDR1 MGHDK and CDR2 SYGVNS. The variable domain in full, completed from reference TRBV25-1 and TRBJ1-1, reads EADIYQTPRYLVIGTGKKITLECSQTMGHDKMYWYQQDPGMELHLIHYSYGVNSTEKGDLSSESTVSRIRTEHFPLTLESARPSHTSQYLCAALGGTEAFFGQGTRLTVV.

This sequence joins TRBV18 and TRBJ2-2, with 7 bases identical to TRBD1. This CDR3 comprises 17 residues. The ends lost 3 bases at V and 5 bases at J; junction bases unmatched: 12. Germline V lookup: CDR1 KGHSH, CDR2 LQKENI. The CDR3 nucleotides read TGTGCCAGCTCACCCCAGGTAGGGACAGCCGGAACCGGGGAGCTGTTTTTT. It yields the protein CASSPQVGTAGTGELFF.

The CDR3 reads CASSSRTSFSYNEQFF. CDR3 bases: TGTGCCAGCAGTTCCCGGACTAGCTTTTCCTACAATGAGCAGTTCTTC. The chain is built from TRBV28 and TRBJ2-1; TRBD2 matches 8 bases. The CDR3 sequence is 16 residues long. Trimming removed 4 bases from V and 1 base from J; junction bases left unmatched: 6. Germline V gene data show CDR1 as MDHEN and CDR2 as SYDVKM. Full variable domain (outside the CDR3, taken from reference TRBV28 and TRBJ2-1): DVKVTQSSRYLVKRTGEKVFLECVQDMDHENMFWYRQDPGLGLRLIYFSYDVKMKEKGDIPEGYSVSREKKERFSLILESASTNQTSMYLCASSSRTSFSYNEQFFGPGTRLTVL.

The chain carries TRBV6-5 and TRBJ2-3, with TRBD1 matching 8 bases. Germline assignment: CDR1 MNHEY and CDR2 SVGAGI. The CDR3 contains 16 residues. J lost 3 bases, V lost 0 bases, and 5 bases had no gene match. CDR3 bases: TGTGCCAGCAGTTACTCGAGGACAGGGAGGACAGATACGCAGTATTTT. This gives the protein CASSYSRTGRTDTQYF.

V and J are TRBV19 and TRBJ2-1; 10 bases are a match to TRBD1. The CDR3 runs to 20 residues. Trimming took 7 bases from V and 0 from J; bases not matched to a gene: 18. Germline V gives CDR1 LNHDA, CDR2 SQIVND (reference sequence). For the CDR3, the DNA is TGTGCCAGTAACACATACTCGGGACAGGGGTCCCCAAGCTCCTACAATGAGCAGTTCTTC. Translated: CASNTYSGQGSPSSYNEQFF.